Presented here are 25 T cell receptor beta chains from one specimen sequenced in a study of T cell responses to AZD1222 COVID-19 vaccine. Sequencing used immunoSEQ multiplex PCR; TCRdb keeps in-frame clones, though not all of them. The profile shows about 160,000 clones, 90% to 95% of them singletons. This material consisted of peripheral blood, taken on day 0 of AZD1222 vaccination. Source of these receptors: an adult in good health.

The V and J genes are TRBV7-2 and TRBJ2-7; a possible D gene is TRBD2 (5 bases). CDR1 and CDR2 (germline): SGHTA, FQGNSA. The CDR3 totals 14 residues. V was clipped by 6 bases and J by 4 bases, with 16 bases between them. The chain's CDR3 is CASSTDLAAYEQYF. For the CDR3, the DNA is TGTGCCAGCAGTACGGATCTAGCAGCATACGAGCAGTACTTC.

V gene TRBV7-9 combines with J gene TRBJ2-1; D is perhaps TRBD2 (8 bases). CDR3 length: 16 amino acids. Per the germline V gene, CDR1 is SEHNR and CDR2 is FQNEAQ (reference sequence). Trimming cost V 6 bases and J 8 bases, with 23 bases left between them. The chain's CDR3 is CASSPRGSGGSDEQFF. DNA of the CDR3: TGTGCCAGCAGTCCCAGGGGGAGCGGGGGTTCAGATGAGCAGTTCTTC.

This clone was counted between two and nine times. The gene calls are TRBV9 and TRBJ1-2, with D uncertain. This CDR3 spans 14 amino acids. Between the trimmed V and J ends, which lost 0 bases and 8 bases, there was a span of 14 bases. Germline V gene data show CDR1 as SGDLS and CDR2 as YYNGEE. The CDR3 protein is CASSVASEVRGYTF. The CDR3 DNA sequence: TGTGCCAGCAGCGTAGCCTCAGAGGTTCGGGGCTACACCTTC.

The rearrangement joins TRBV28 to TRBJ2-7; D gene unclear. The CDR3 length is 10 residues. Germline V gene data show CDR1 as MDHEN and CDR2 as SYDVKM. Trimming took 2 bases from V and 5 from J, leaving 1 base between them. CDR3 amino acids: CASSLNEQYF. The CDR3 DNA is TGTGCCAGCAGTTTAAACGAGCAGTACTTC.

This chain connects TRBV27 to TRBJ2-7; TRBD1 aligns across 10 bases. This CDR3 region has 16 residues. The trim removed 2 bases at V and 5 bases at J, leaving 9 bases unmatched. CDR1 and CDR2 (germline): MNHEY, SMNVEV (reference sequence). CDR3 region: CASSLIPGQGSHEQYF. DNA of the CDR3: TGTGCCAGCAGTTTAATCCCGGGACAGGGGTCCCACGAGCAGTACTTC.

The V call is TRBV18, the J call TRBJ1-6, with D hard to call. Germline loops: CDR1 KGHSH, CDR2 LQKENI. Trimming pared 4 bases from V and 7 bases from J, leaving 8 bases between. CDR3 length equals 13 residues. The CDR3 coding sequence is TGTGCCAGCTCACGACAAGAAAATTCACCCCTCCACTTT. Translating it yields CASSRQENSPLHF.

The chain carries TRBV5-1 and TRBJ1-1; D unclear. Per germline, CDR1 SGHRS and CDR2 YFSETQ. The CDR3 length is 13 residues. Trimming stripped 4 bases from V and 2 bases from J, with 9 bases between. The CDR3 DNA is TGCGCCAGCAGCCCTACAATAAACACTGAAGCTTTCTTT. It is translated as CASSPTINTEAFF.

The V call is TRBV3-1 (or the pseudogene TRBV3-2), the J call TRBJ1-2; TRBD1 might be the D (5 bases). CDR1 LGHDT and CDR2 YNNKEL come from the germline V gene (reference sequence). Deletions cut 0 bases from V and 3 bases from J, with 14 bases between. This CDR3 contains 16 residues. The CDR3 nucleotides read TGTGCCAGCAGCCAAGATCCGGGCAGGGCGGACTATGGCTACACCTTC. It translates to CASSQDPGRADYGYTF.

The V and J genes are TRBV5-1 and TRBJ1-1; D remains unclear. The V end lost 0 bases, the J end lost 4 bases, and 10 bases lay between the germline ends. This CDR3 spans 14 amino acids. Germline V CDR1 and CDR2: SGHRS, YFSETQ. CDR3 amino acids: CASSLGGLGTEAFF. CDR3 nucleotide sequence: TGCGCCAGCAGCTTGGGAGGGTTGGGCACTGAAGCTTTCTTT.

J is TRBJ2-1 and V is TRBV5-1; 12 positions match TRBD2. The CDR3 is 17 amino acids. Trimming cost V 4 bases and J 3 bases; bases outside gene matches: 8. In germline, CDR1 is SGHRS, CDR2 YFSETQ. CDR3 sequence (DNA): TGCGCCAGCAGCCACCAACTAGCGGGGGGCCTCTACAATGAGCAGTTCTTC. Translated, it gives CASSHQLAGGLYNEQFF.

The CDR3 sequence is CASSFRDNTDTQYF. Here the CDR3 DNA reads TGCGCCAGCAGCTTCAGGGACAACACAGATACGCAGTATTTT. The chain carries TRBV5-1 and TRBJ2-3; D is possibly TRBD1 (6 bases). Germline loops: CDR1 SGHRS, CDR2 YFSETQ. The ends were cut back, 2 bases at V and 2 bases at J, with 9 bases in the middle. The CDR3 totals 14 residues. Full variable domain (rest looked up from reference TRBV5-1 and TRBJ2-3): KAGVTQTPRYLIKTRGQQVTLSCSPISGHRSVSWYQQTPGQGLQFLFEYFSETQRNKGNFPGRFSGRQFSNSRSEMNVSTLELGDSALYLCASSFRDNTDTQYFGPGTRLTVL.

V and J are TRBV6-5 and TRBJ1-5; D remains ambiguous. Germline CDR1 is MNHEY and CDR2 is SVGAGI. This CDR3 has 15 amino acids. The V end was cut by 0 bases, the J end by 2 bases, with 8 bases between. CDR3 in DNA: TGTGCCAGCAGTTACTCACTTAGTGGCAATCAGCCCCAGCATTTT. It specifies CASSYSLSGNQPQHF.

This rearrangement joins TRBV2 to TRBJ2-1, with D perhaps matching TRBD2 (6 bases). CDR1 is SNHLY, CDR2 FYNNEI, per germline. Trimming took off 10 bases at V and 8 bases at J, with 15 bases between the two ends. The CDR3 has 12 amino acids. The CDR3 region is CATSSGVYEQFF. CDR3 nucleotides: TGTGCCACCTCGTCGGGAGTGTATGAGCAGTTCTTC. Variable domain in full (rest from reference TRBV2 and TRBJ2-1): EPEVTQTPSHQVTQMGQEVILRCVPISNHLYFYWYRQILGQKVEFLVSFYNNEISEKSEIFDDQFSVERPDGSNFTLKIRSTKLEDSAMYFCATSSGVYEQFFGPGTRLTVL.

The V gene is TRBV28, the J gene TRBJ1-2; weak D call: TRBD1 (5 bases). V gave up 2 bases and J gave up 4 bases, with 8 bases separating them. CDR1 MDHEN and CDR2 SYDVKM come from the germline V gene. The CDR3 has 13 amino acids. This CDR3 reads CASSLDGGYGYTF. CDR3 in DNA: TGTGCCAGCAGTTTAGATGGGGGCTATGGCTACACCTTC.

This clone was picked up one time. The CDR3: CASSQRENTEAFF. CDR3 DNA sequence: TGCGCCAGCAGCCAACGAGAGAACACTGAAGCTTTCTTT. V gene TRBV4-3 combines with J gene TRBJ1-1; D gene unclear. Germline CDR1 and CDR2: LGHNA and YSLEER. Trimming removed 2 bases from V and 1 base from J, with 5 bases in between. The CDR3 contains 13 residues.

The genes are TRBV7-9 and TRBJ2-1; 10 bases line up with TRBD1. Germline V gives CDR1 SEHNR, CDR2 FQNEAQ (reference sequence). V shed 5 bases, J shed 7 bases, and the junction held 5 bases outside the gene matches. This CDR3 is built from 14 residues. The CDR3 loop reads CASSARQGANEQFF. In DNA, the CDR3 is TGTGCCAGCAGCGCTCGACAGGGGGCGAATGAGCAGTTCTTC.

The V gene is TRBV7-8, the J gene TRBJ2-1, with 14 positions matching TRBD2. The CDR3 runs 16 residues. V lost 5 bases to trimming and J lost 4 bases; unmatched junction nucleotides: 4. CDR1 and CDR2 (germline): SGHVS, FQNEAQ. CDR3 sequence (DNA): TGTGCCAGCAGCCGTGGACTAGCGGGGGGATACAATGAGCAGTTCTTC. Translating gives CASSRGLAGGYNEQFF.

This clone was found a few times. CDR3 nucleotides: TGTGCCAGCAGTATCAGGGGCCAAGGGAATTCACCCCTCCACTTT. It specifies CASSIRGQGNSPLHF. V usage is TRBV27 and J usage is TRBJ1-6, with D perhaps matching TRBD1 (6 bases). CDR3 size: 15 residues. The V and J ends lost 5 bases and 7 bases respectively, with 15 bases between them. Germline V gives CDR1 MNHEY, CDR2 SMNVEV (reference sequence).

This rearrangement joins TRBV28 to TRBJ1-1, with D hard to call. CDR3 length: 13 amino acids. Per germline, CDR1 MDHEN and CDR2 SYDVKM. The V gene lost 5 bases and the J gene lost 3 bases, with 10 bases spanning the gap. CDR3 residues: CASSPPFDTEAFF. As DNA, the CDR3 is TGTGCCAGCAGTCCCCCGTTCGACACTGAAGCTTTCTTT.

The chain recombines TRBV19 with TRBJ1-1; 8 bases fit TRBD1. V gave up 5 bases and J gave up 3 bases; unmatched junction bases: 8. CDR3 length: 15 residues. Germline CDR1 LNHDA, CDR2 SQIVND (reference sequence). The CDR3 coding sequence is TGTGCCAGTAGTTCCCGGACAGGGCTGGACACTGAAGCTTTCTTT. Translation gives CASSSRTGLDTEAFF.

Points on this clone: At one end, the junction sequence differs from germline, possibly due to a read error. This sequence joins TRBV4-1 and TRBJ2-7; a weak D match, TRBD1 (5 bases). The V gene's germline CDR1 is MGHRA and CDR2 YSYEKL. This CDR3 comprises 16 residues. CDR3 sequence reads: CASSHPGEGASDEQYF. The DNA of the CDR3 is TGCGCCAGCAGCCATCCCGGCGAAGGGGCCTCCGACGAGCAGTACTTC.

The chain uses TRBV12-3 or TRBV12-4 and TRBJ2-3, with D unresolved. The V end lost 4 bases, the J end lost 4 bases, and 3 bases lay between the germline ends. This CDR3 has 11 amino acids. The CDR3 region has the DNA TGTGCCAGCAGTTCTGCAGATACGCAGTATTTT. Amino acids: CASSSADTQYF.

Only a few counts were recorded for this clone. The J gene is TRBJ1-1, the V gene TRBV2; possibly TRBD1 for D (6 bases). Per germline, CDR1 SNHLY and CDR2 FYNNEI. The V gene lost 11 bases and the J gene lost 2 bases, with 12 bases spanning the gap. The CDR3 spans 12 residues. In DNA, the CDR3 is TGTGCCGGAGACAGGACAAACACTGAAGCTTTCTTT. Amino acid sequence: CAGDRTNTEAFF.

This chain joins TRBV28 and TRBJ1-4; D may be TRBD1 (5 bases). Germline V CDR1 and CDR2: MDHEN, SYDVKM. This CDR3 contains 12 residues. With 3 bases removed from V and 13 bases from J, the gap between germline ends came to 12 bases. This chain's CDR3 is CASSFWGEPLFF. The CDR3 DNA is TGTGCCAGCAGTTTCTGGGGGGAACCACTGTTTTTT.

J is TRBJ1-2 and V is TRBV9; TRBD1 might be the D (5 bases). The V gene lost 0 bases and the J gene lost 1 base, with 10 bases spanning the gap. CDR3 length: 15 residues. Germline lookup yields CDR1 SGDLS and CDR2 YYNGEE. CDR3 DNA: TGTGCCAGCAGCGTAGGCGACAGAAATAACTATGGCTACACCTTC. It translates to CASSVGDRNNYGYTF.